This T cell receptor beta chain derives from a study of OX40 agonist ivuxolimab in advanced cancers. Study conclusions and caveats: At 0.1 to 3.0 mg/kg, CD4+ and CD8+ blood T cells expanded clonally by week 6.

Some clones are missing from TCRdb's copy, which holds only in-frame ones; the method was immunoSEQ multiplex PCR. The sample has some 42,000 clones; 82% are singletons. Comment on this clone: Its antigen remains unidentified.

CDR3 length equals 17 residues. V trimming: 0 bases; J trimming: 2 bases; junction bases outside the gene matches: 10. The receptor's source is an adult with an advanced solid tumor such as melanoma, head and neck, liver or kidney cancer. Here the sequenced sample was CD4+ or CD8+ T cells sorted from blood, taken in a trial of the OX40 agonist ivuxolimab. V and J are TRBV5-3 and TRBJ1-1; 7 bases line up with TRBD1. TRBV5-3 is filed as an ORF, its function uncertain. CDR3 nucleotide sequence: TGTGCCAGAAGCTTGGGAAATACCGGGACAGATAACACTGAAGCTTTCTTT. The encoded protein is CARSLGNTGTDNTEAFF.